The T cell receptor beta chain under discussion was sequenced for a study of T cell repertoires in cytomegalovirus infection. A note on this clonotype: Antigen unknown.

Using its own MiXCR run on the reads, TCRdb lists one record per CDR3 protein. There are 800,000 to 950,000 distinct CDR3 sequences in the sample; around a third occur only once, and roughly 12% lies in the top ten. Germline CDR1 SGHNT, CDR2 YYREEE (reference sequence). V lost 4 bases, J lost 2 bases, and 9 bases stayed unmatched. The CDR3 has 16 residues. This material consisted of cultured CD8+ T cells from PBMCs, taken from culture after CMV antigen stimulation. This sequence joins TRBV5-4 and TRBJ2-3; TRBD2 matches 8 bases. This receptor was taken from a human donor in good health (CMV status not recorded). Some clones in this sample may be carry-over from other donors' samples. The CDR3 region is CASSPSGGASTDTQYF. CDR3 bases: TGTGCCAGCAGCCCCTCCGGGGGGGCCTCCACAGATACGCAGTATTTT.